The 8 T cell receptor beta chains below all came from one sample that was sequenced in a study of cytomegalovirus exposure and HLA in healthy donors (dated by TCRdb to between 2016 and 2019). To prepare the library, the immunoSEQ multiplex PCR assay was applied. A mixture of 60 forward primers for TCR Vbeta segments and 13 reverse primers for TCR Jbeta segments was used in the multiplex PCR. This is the immuneACCESS table as TCRdb keeps it, with only in-frame sequences that have V and J called. A part of the clones is gone; compared with another copy, unresolved V genes explain less than half, and the rest is unexplained. For this sample there are under 200,000 clones; 80% to 90% appear just once. The ten largest clones take up about 9.3% of the sample. Sequenced material: PBMCs. The receptors were sampled from a man aged 18-30 years in good health and CMV-seropositive.

The V call is TRBV2, the J call TRBJ2-3, with TRBD2 matching 7 bases. The germline CDR1 and CDR2 sequences are SNHLY and FYNNEI. There are 14 residues in the CDR3. V dropped 9 bases and J dropped 2; count of bases not matched to a gene: 8. The DNA of the CDR3 is TGTGCCAGTACCGGACTAGACCTCACAGATACGCAGTATTTT. Protein: CASTGLDLTDTQYF.

The rearrangement links TRBV5-8 to TRBJ1-1, with D possibly being TRBD1 (6 bases). This CDR3 is 16 amino acids long. CDR1 and CDR2 (germline): SGHTS, YDEGEE. With 5 bases removed from V and 3 bases from J, the gap between germline ends came to 20 bases. CDR3 nucleotides: TGTGCCAGCAGATGGGGCCAGGGGACCTGGGACACTGAAGCTTTCTTT. Its translation: CASRWGQGTWDTEAFF.

This clone was seen a few times. V usage is TRBV4-3 and J usage is TRBJ1-1; 8 bases match TRBD1. This CDR3 has 15 amino acids. In germline, CDR1 is LGHNA, CDR2 YSLEER. V shed 4 bases, J shed 4 bases, and the junction held 8 bases outside the gene matches. The CDR3 DNA follows: TGCGCCAGCAGCCCCGACAGGGGAGAGGGCACTGAAGCTTTCTTT. The encoded protein is CASSPDRGEGTEAFF.

The CDR3, as DNA: TGCGCCAGCAGCCAAGATCGGTACGGTGGGAGGGGCTTTGTGGATTTACCCCTCCACTTT. The encoded protein is CASSQDRYGGRGFVDLPLHF. This chain uses TRBV4-1 with TRBJ1-6; TRBD1 might be the D (5 bases). Germline V gives CDR1 MGHRA, CDR2 YSYEKL. The CDR3 sequence is 20 residues long. V gave up 0 bases and J gave up 12 bases, with 30 bases separating them.

This clone was counted between two and nine times. This chain joins TRBV4-3 and TRBJ1-1, with a possible D match to TRBD1 (5 bases). The V gene's germline CDR1 is LGHNA and CDR2 YSLEER. The germline V and J ends were trimmed by 0 bases and 0 bases, with 8 bases remaining between them. The CDR3 has 15 residues. In DNA, the CDR3 is TGCGCCAGCAGCCAAGATTGGGACTTGAACACTGAAGCTTTCTTT. This translates into CASSQDWDLNTEAFF.

The chain combines TRBV29-1 with TRBJ2-7, with a possible D match to TRBD1 (5 bases). Germline loops: CDR1 SQVTM, CDR2 ANQGSEA. Trimming removed 5 bases from V and 3 bases from J, with 14 bases in between. The CDR3 spans 13 residues. CDR3 bases: TGCAGCGTTCTCCAGGGTGGTGTCTACGAGCAGTACTTC. As protein: CSVLQGGVYEQYF.

The rearrangement uses TRBV7-8 and TRBJ2-5; D unclear. The J call could be wrong; TRBJ2-7 is a better fit for the DNA end. CDR3 length equals 14 residues. Germline V CDR1 and CDR2: SGHVS, FQNEAQ. CDR3 DNA: TGTGCCAGCAGCTTAGGACTGAATACCTACGAGCAGTACTTC. Translating it yields CASSLGLNTYEQYF.

This clone was found a few times. J is TRBJ1-1 and V is TRBV6-5; TRBD1 is a possible D gene (5 bases). The germline V gene encodes CDR1 MNHEY and CDR2 SVGAGI. V lost 7 bases to trimming and J lost 4 bases, with 16 bases between them. The CDR3 sequence is 14 residues long. CDR3 sequence: CASTLAVGGTEAFF. The CDR3 nucleotides read TGTGCCAGCACCCTGGCGGTCGGGGGCACTGAAGCTTTCTTT.